The 23 T cell receptor beta chains listed next were all sequenced from one sample in a study of T cell responses to AZD1222 COVID-19 vaccine. The protocol was immunoSEQ multiplex PCR, while the TCRdb copy is restricted to in-frame clones and leaves out a portion. The sample includes over 110,000 clones, around 87% of them seen just once. Here the sequenced sample was peripheral blood, taken on day 0 of AZD1222 vaccination. The receptors come from an adult in good health.

The rearrangement links TRBV7-8 to TRBJ2-1; D perhaps matches TRBD1 (5 bases). V was clipped by 2 bases and J by 4 bases, with 9 bases between them. The CDR3 runs to 14 residues. Germline values: CDR1 SGHVS, CDR2 FQNEAQ. The CDR3 spells CASSLLQGYNEQFF. In DNA form, the CDR3 reads TGTGCCAGCAGCTTACTCCAGGGATACAATGAGCAGTTCTTC.

The J gene is TRBJ1-2, the V gene TRBV19, with 9 positions matching TRBD1. Trimming at V came to 9 bases and at J to 8 bases, leaving 22 bases not matched to a gene. The CDR3 is 17 residues long. Germline-derived CDR1 and CDR2 are LNHDA and SQIVND (reference sequence). DNA of the CDR3: TGTGCCAGAGAACTAACCCCCGGGACAGGGAAAAGAGACGGCTACACCTTC. Protein: CARELTPGTGKRDGYTF.

By its share, this clone is medium-sized. V is TRBV28 and J is TRBJ2-2; D is undetermined. The germline V gene encodes CDR1 MDHEN and CDR2 SYDVKM. The CDR3 consists of 13 residues. Written as DNA, the CDR3 is TGTGTATCCGAGTCAGGGAACACCGGGGAGCTGTTTTTT. Translated: CVSESGNTGELFF.

This chain uses TRBV4-1 with TRBJ1-2; D is unresolved. Looked up from germline, CDR1 is MGHRA and CDR2 is YSYEKL. This CDR3 has 15 amino acids. Deletions cut 6 bases from V and 2 bases from J, with 16 bases between. The CDR3 coding sequence is TGCGCCAGCAGAAAAGCAAGGGCCGAAAACTATGGCTACACCTTC. Its translation: CASRKARAENYGYTF.

This chain connects TRBV30 to TRBJ1-6, with TRBD1 matching over 7 bases. CDR3 length: 13 residues. The V and J ends lost 3 bases and 8 bases, in that order; junction bases with no gene match: 4. Germline lookup yields CDR1 GTSNPN and CDR2 SVGIG (reference sequence). The CDR3 is CAWRTGSHSPLHF. CDR3 coding DNA: TGTGCCTGGAGGACAGGGAGCCATTCACCCCTCCACTTT.

This clone was picked up one time. The chain combines TRBV11-1 with TRBJ2-3; no definite D call. This CDR3 contains 12 residues. Germline-derived CDR1 and CDR2 are SGHAT and FQDESV (reference sequence). Trimming took 5 bases from V and 5 from J, leaving 8 bases between them. CDR3 DNA sequence: TGTGCCAGCAGCCGGCCAGGAGATACGCAGTATTTT. It encodes CASSRPGDTQYF.

The sample holds one count of this clone. V usage is TRBV7-2 and J usage is TRBJ2-2; D is unclear. Trimming cost V 9 bases and J 4 bases, with 15 bases left between them. CDR3 length: 14 amino acids. Germline V gene lookup returns CDR1 SGHTA and CDR2 FQGNSA. CDR3 DNA sequence: TGTGCCAGTCGGTTAGGTTCGACCACCGGGGAGCTGTTTTTT. Translated, it gives CASRLGSTTGELFF.

This clone was observed a single time. The rearrangement uses TRBV4-2 and TRBJ2-7, with 11 positions matching TRBD1. Germline values: CDR1 LGHNA, CDR2 YNFKEQ. CDR3 length: 17 residues. V was pared by 1 base and J by 4 bases, with 9 bases of the junction left unmatched. CDR3 in DNA: TGTGCCAGCAGCCAAGCTCGGGGACAGGGGGATAAGTACGAGCAGTACTTC. Its translation is CASSQARGQGDKYEQYF.

The CDR3 nucleotides read TGTGCCAGCACACTGAAATGGAATTTGTCTAGCGGGACCTACGAGCAGTACTTC. Translation gives CASTLKWNLSSGTYEQYF. The V and J genes are TRBV28 and TRBJ2-7; 9 bases match TRBD2. The V gene's germline CDR1 is MDHEN and CDR2 SYDVKM. Trimming took 7 bases from V and 2 from J; bases not matched to a gene: 18. The CDR3 length is 18 residues.

The CDR3 here is CASSQFLGGAGAEAFF. In DNA, the CDR3 is TGCGCCAGCAGCCAATTTTTGGGTGGGGCGGGCGCTGAAGCTTTCTTT. The chain is built from TRBV4-1 and TRBJ1-1; perhaps TRBD1 as D (5 bases). Germline lookup yields CDR1 MGHRA and CDR2 YSYEKL. CDR3 size: 16 residues. V was pared by 2 bases and J by 6 bases, with 19 bases between.

CDR3 residues: CASSFYGNTNEKLFF. The CDR3 DNA follows: TGTGCCAGCAGCTTTTACGGCAACACTAATGAAAAACTGTTTTTT. V usage is TRBV7-2 and J usage is TRBJ1-4; D gene unclear. V lost 3 bases and J 2 bases, leaving 10 bases between the germline ends. The length of the CDR3 is 15 residues. Germline assignment: CDR1 SGHTA and CDR2 FQGNSA.

The chain has TRBV30 and TRBJ1-3; D call uncertain. CDR1 is GTSNPN and CDR2 is SVGIG in the germline V gene (reference sequence). V lost 6 bases and J 0 bases, leaving 6 bases between the germline ends. The CDR3 loop spans 12 amino acids. The CDR3 sequence is CACQHSGNTIYF. The CDR3 DNA reads TGTGCCTGTCAGCACTCTGGAAACACCATATATTTT. Combining the CDR3 with reference TRBV30 and TRBJ1-3 gives the whole variable domain SQTIHQWPATLVQPVGSPLSLECTVEGTSNPNLYWYRQAAGRGLQLLFYSVGIGQISSEVPQNLSASRPQDRQFILSSKKLLLSDSGFYLCACQHSGNTIYFGEGSWLTVV.

The chain has TRBV9 and TRBJ1-2; no firm D call. CDR3 length equals 15 residues. V lost 4 bases and J lost 4, with 17 bases in between. Germline values: CDR1 SGDLS, CDR2 YYNGEE. The CDR3 DNA reads TGTGCCAGCAGCTCGAGACCGGGCCCCAGCTATGGCTACACCTTC. It specifies CASSSRPGPSYGYTF. The full variable domain, with the rest looked up from reference TRBV9 and TRBJ1-2, is DSGVTQTPKHLITATGQRVTLRCSPRSGDLSVYWYQQSLDQGLQFLIQYYNGEERAKGNILERFSAQQFPDLHSELNLSSLELGDSALYFCASSSRPGPSYGYTFGSGTRLTVV.

The CDR3 DNA reads as TGTGCCAGTAGTGGGGTCACAGGGGACACTGAAGCTTTCTTT. Protein sequence: CASSGVTGDTEAFF. J is TRBJ1-1 and V is TRBV19, with 7 nucleotides matching TRBD1. Germline trimming cut 5 bases from V and 3 bases from J; bases unmatched to any gene: 6. The CDR3 covers 14 residues. CDR1 and CDR2 from the germline V gene are LNHDA and SQIVND (reference sequence).

On this clone itself: At one end, the junction sequence differs from germline, possibly due to a read error. J is TRBJ2-1 and V is TRBV11-2; TRBD2 might be the D (5 bases). The CDR3 totals 14 residues. CDR1 SGHAT and CDR2 FQNNGV come from the germline V gene. In DNA, the CDR3 is TGTGCCAGCAGATTAGGGCTAGCCACCAATGAGCAGTTCTTC. It encodes CASRLGLATNEQFF.

This rearrangement joins TRBV4-1 to TRBJ1-5, with TRBD1 as a possible D gene (5 bases). CDR3 length: 15 residues. V lost 1 base to trimming and J lost 4 bases, with 11 bases between them. CDR1 is MGHRA, CDR2 YSYEKL, per germline. CDR3 residues: CASSQVKGKNQPQHF. The CDR3 nucleotides are TGCGCCAGCAGCCAAGTAAAGGGGAAGAATCAGCCCCAGCATTTT.

V gene TRBV7-8 combines with J gene TRBJ1-1, with 8 bases fitting TRBD1. J lost 3 bases, V lost 1 base, and 7 bases had no gene match. Germline V CDR1 and CDR2: SGHVS, FQNEAQ. This CDR3 region has 16 residues. In DNA form, the CDR3 reads TGTGCCAGCAGCTTAGGTTTCAGGGGGCTGTACACTGAAGCTTTCTTT. This encodes CASSLGFRGLYTEAFF. The complete variable domain, with remaining parts taken from reference TRBV7-8 and TRBJ1-1, reads GAGVSQSPRYKVAKRGQDVALRCDPISGHVSLFWYQQALGQGPEFLTYFQNEAQLDKSGLPSDRFFAERPEGSVSTLKIQRTQQEDSAVYLCASSLGFRGLYTEAFFGQGTRLTVV.

V usage is TRBV30 and J usage is TRBJ1-1; 7 nucleotides match TRBD1. This CDR3 contains 14 residues. Looked up from germline, CDR1 is GTSNPN and CDR2 is SVGIG (reference sequence). The V segment lost 0 bases and the J segment 4 bases; nucleotides outside the gene matches: 5. CDR3 bases: TGTGCCTGGAGTGTCGTGCAGGGGGGCACTGAAGCTTTCTTT. Protein product: CAWSVVQGGTEAFF. Full variable domain (outside the CDR3, taken from reference TRBV30 and TRBJ1-1): SQTIHQWPATLVQPVGSPLSLECTVEGTSNPNLYWYRQAAGRGLQLLFYSVGIGQISSEVPQNLSASRPQDRQFILSSKKLLLSDSGFYLCAWSVVQGGTEAFFGQGTRLTVV.

This chain uses TRBV5-4 with TRBJ1-3, with D unresolved. The V end was cut by 4 bases, the J end by 4 bases, with 15 bases between. Germline V gives CDR1 SGHNT, CDR2 YYREEE (reference sequence). The CDR3 is made up of 15 amino acids. CDR3 sequence (DNA): TGTGCCAGCAGCCCAAACGCGGGGAGAGGAAACACCATATATTTT. This sequence encodes CASSPNAGRGNTIYF.

The genes are TRBV6-5 and TRBJ2-7; 7 nucleotides line up with TRBD2. The V gene's germline CDR1 is MNHEY and CDR2 SVGAGI. The CDR3 loop spans 15 amino acids. V lost 2 bases to trimming and J lost 3 bases; unmatched junction nucleotides: 7. Here the CDR3 reads CASSYSWTSGYEQYF. DNA of the CDR3: TGTGCCAGCAGTTACAGTTGGACTAGTGGCTACGAGCAGTACTTC.

This sequence joins TRBV7-9 and TRBJ1-6, with 9 bases that match TRBD1. Per germline, CDR1 SEHNR and CDR2 FQNEAQ (reference sequence). The V and J ends lost 2 bases and 10 bases, in that order; junction bases with no gene match: 6. The CDR3 is made up of 15 amino acids. In nucleotides, the CDR3 is TGTGCCAGCAGCTTAACACAGGGGGCACGCTCACCCCTCCACTTT. This encodes CASSLTQGARSPLHF.

The chain uses TRBV7-6 and TRBJ2-1; no definite D call. This CDR3 comprises 15 residues. V lost 5 bases, J lost 0 bases, and 11 bases lay in between. CDR1 SGHVS and CDR2 FNYEAQ come from the germline V gene. Here the CDR3 DNA reads TGTGCCAGCAGCCTTACCGCGGCCTCCTACAATGAGCAGTTCTTC. Residues: CASSLTAASYNEQFF. Using reference TRBV7-6 and TRBJ2-1 for the parts outside the CDR3, the full variable domain is GAGVSQSPRYKVTKRGQDVALRCDPISGHVSLYWYRQALGQGPEFLTYFNYEAQQDKSGLPNDRFSAERPEGSISTLTIQRTEQRDSAMYRCASSLTAASYNEQFFGPGTRLTVL.

V is TRBV18 and J is TRBJ1-5, with TRBD1 matching over 11 bases. This CDR3 contains 15 residues. The V gene end was trimmed by 4 bases and the J gene end by 6 bases; junction bases not matched to a gene: 5. The germline V gene has CDR1 KGHSH and CDR2 LQKENI. CDR3 sequence (DNA): TGTGCCAGCTCACAGGGACAGGGGGTTCGTCAGCCCCAGCATTTT. It encodes CASSQGQGVRQPQHF.